Described below is a single T cell receptor (beta chain) sequence and its context. Its cognate antigen has yet to be identified. Within one base of it there is no much larger clone, and no base qualities were kept. The sample comes from a study of blood T cells in healthy people across ages (dated by TCRdb to between 2015 and 2016). Concerning the study at large: In model experiments, template switching captured about one uniquely barcoded TCR beta cDNA molecule for every two T cells. To track age-related changes in TCR beta repertoire diversity, the study relied on deep sequencing normalized with unique cDNA molecular identifiers. The study analyzed two additional independent replicas of 1 million unique cDNA reads from the same blood draw for two donors, one aged 18 to 30 and one aged 80 or older. Donors were grouped into four age groups: young (average 16 years), middle-aged (roughly 40), aged (62) and long-lived (over 80). Overall study results and their limits: As age increased, observed TCR beta diversity per million T cells dropped in a roughly linear way, and a significant reduction was already evident by age 40. Compared with the aged group, the long-lived group had more naive CD4+ T cells, fewer expanded clones and increased TCR diversity, a pattern suggesting age selection. Because the CMV infection status of the donors was unknown, age-related changes in expanded clonotypes may potentially have been confounded. There was a strong correlation between observed TCR beta diversity and the percentage of naive T cells measured by flow cytometry. Estimates of total diversity from one million sequenced T cells were regarded as lower bounds and underestimates. Bulk unsorted PBMC profiling prevented conclusive comparison of naive and antigen-experienced compartments.

The CDR3 runs 14 amino acids, cysteine and phenylalanine included. Only the CDR3 part of the read is kept: 42 bases, read in frame from the first base. A distance of 11 bases separates the germline ends of V and J, which lose 0 bases and 6 bases respectively. CDR1 ENHRY and CDR2 SYGVKD are derived from the germline V gene. Donors were roughly 40 systemically healthy Caucasian individuals from Russia aged roughly 6 to 100 years. Each donor gave around 9 milliliters of peripheral blood, collected into EDTA-treated Vacutainer tubes. Ficoll-Paque density-gradient centrifugation was used to isolate PBMCs, with at least 6 million per sample. Total RNA was extracted from PBMCs with Trizol reagent, with at least 5 micrograms obtained per sample. Naive CD45RAhigh/CD27high T cell percentages were measured by flow cytometry on a PBMC aliquot from every donor. Receptor libraries were prepared by 5' RACE. The data were produced on an Illumina HiSeq 2500. A second roughly 6 to 12 cycle PCR used a sample-barcoded 5' primer and a J-beta primer mix. A template-switch 5' adaptor carrying 12 random nucleotides introduced a unique molecular identifier onto each TCR beta cDNA molecule. Each sample yielded at least 2.5 million CDR3-containing paired-end reads. First-strand cDNA was synthesized from all RNA with the Mint cDNA synthesis kit, primed by a TRBC-specific oligonucleotide. All cDNA was treated with uracil-DNA glycosylase and then went through a first 18-cycle PCR with the universal primers M1SS and BC2_uni_R. On the study's bioinformatics: Each sample was normalized by randomly selecting 1 million high-quality reads, each carrying a distinct molecular identifier. Instead of being binned into consensus sequences, reads that shared molecular identifiers were thrown out. MiTCR, set to a Q25 quality threshold and the strictest error-elimination algorithm, was used for CDR3 identification, clonotype clustering and error correction. A nonparametric unseen species model with Euler transformation was used to estimate a lower bound on total TCR beta diversity. TCRdb passed the public sequencing reads through fastp at Q25 and MiXCR, retaining productive beta sequences. Entries are consolidated by CDR3 protein sequence, retaining the most common genes and DNA. In this record, the V and J calls reflect TCRdb's handling and not the investigators' own analysis. The sample table lists 600,000 to 900,000 distinct CDR3 sequences, 20% to 30% of them with a count of one. In total, the top ten clones hold about 3% of the sample.

The data were also submitted as part of a second study, on T cells of mothers and their children. According to the second study: The donors were nine systemically healthy Caucasian individuals, made up of three mothers and their six children. cDNA synthesis consumed the entire amount of extracted RNA, loaded at around 1.5 ug RNA in each 15 ul reaction. In the second PCR, the M1S primer added sample barcodes and 2-4 random nucleotides. Each mother yielded over 8.5 million TCR beta CDR3 reads and each child a few million reads. In both related and unrelated pairs, thymic selection shapes the output of TCR recombination in a similar way, with inherited differences having only a minor effect. Normalized repertoire overlap was always slightly but never significantly higher in related than unrelated mother-child pairs. No persistent microchimeric T cell clones were detected, at a sensitivity of roughly 100 clones per million clonotypes. To look for features that set related mother-child pairs apart from unrelated individuals, the researchers ran deep NGS to compare the TCR beta repertoires of mothers and children. Mothers averaged 40 +/- 4 years of age and children averaged 11 +/- 4 years. Libraries were sequenced on Illumina HiSeq 2000 with 100+100 nt paired-end reads after adapter ligation with NEBNext reagents. Mother and child libraries were prepared a month apart and sequenced in separate runs to prevent cross-contamination. For each donor, somewhere between roughly 450,000 and 2,000,000 distinct TCR beta clonotypes were identified. Naive TCR beta clonotypes were estimated from low-frequency clonotypes matched to each donor's FACS-determined naive share, without sorting.

The sample was blood. The rearrangement combines TRBV10-3 with TRBJ1-2; perhaps TRBD1 is the D gene, with 6 bases matching. The source is a boy aged 5-17 years in good health. The base sequence is TGTGCCATCAGTGAGTCGAGCGCAGGGGATGGCTACACCTTC. Translated, this gives CAISESSAGDGYTF.